This is a list of T cell receptor beta chains from one sample in a study of blood T cells in healthy people across ages. Each CDR3 protein is one row after TCRdb ran MiXCR on the 5' RACE reads. The sample has about 970,000 distinct CDR3 sequences, just over 50% seen once. The sequencing sample was made of blood. These receptors originate from a woman aged 55-70 years in good health. Both conserved end residues are part of each CDR3. Fields, in order: D gene, V gene, CDR3 protein. A D gene is named only where the DNA matches it firmly.

-,TRBV5-5,CASSLSASAKETQYF
-,TRBV6-5,CASKYTRVLRGELFF
-,TRBV20-1,CSARVLWTFDGYTF
TRBD2,TRBV25-1,CASSEYGVAGVDEQFF
-,TRBV2,CASSEIRELINEQFF
-,TRBV29-1,CSGTLGFRQETQYF
-,TRBV2,CASGETDTEAFF
TRBD1,TRBV4-3,CASSDPTLIRDSEMNTEAFF
-,TRBV6-2/TRBV6-3,CASSYGGRRYGYTF
-,TRBV7-2,CASSFRGTETQYF
TRBD2,TRBV6-6,CASSPSLTSVETQYF
TRBD2,TRBV7-2,CASSLVAGGHNEQFF
TRBD2,TRBV5-1,CASSLGTSGTHEQYF
TRBD1,TRBV5-5,CASSGLGTGDPYEQYF
-,TRBV7-9,CASSLDGGRDTQYF
-,TRBV21-1,CASSKGGLAGNPYEQYF
-,TRBV5-1,CASSLRRYQETLYF
-,TRBV3-1,CASSRAGLVTDTQYF
-,TRBV11-2,CASSLGSNYEQYF
TRBD2,TRBV12-3/TRBV12-4,CASRVAGAHEQYF
-,TRBV7-2,CASSFYGAGNRDTQYF
-,TRBV10-3,CAISGSVLNTEAFF
TRBD2,TRBV4-1,CASSQDRAGGTDTQYF
-,TRBV5-1,CASKVGGENTEAFF
-,TRBV28,CASSTRGKETQYF
-,TRBV10-3,CAITDGGTYEQYF
-,TRBV7-2,CASSLVPLSEQYF
-,TRBV20-1,CSGVRRPGELFF
TRBD2,TRBV7-2,CASSARRSGRGNEQFF